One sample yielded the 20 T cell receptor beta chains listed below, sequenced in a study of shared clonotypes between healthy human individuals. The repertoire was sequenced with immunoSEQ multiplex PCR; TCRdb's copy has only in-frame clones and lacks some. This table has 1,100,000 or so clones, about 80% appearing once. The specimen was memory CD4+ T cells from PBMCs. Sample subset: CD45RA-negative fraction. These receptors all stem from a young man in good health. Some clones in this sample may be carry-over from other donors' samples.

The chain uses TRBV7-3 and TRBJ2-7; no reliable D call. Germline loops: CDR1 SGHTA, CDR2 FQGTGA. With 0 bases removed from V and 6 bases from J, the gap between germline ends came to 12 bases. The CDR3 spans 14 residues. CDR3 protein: CASSLTQGPVEQYF. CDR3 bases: TGTGCCAGCAGCTTAACCCAAGGGCCGGTCGAGCAGTACTTC.

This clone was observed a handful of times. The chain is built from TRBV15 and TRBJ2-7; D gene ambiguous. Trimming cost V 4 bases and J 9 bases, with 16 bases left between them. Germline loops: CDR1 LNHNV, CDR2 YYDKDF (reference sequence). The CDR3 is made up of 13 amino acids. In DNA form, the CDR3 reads TGTGCCACCAGCAAGAATCGGTACATTGGGCAGTACTTC. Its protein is CATSKNRYIGQYF.

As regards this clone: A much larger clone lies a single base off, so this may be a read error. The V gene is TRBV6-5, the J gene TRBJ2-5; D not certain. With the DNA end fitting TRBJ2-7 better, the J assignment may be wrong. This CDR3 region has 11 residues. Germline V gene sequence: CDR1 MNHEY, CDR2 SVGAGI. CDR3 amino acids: CASSSPYEQYF. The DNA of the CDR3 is TGTGCCAGCAGTTCCCCATACGAGCAGTACTTC.

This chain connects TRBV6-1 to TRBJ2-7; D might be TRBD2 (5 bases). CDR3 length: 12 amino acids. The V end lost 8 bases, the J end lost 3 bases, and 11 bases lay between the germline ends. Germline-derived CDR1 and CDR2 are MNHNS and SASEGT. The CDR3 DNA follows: TGTGCCAGCGGACTCCTGAACTACGAGCAGTACTTC. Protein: CASGLLNYEQYF.

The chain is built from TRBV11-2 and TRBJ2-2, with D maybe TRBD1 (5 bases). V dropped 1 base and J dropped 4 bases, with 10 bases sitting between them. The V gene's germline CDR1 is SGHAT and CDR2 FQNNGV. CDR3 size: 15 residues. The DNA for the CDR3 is TGTGCCAGCAGCTTAGGTAACAGGCTCACCGGGGAGCTGTTTTTT. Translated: CASSLGNRLTGELFF.

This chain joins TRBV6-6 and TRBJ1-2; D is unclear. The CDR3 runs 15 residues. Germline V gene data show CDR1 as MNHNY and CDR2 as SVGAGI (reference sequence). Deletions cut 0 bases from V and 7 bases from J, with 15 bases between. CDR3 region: CASSYSILVPTGYTF. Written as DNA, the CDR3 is TGTGCCAGCAGTTACTCTATCCTGGTGCCTACTGGCTACACCTTC.

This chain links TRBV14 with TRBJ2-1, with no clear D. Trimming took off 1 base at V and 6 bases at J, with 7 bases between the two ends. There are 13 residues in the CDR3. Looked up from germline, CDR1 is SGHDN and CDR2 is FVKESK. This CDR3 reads CASSQGYSNEQFF. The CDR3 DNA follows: TGTGCCAGCAGCCAAGGGTATAGCAATGAGCAGTTCTTC.

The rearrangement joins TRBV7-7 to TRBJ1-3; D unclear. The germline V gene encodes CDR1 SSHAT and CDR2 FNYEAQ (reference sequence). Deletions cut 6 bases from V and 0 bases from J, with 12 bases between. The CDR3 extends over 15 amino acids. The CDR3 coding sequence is TGTGCCAGCAGTAAGGGTCGGACCTCTGGAAACACCATATATTTT. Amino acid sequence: CASSKGRTSGNTIYF. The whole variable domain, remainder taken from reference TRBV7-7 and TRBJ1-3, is GAGVSQSPRYKVTKRGQDVTLRCDPISSHATLYWYQQALGQGPEFLTYFNYEAQPDKSGLPSDRFSAERPEGSISTLTIQRTEQRDSAMYRCASSKGRTSGNTIYFGEGSWLTVV.

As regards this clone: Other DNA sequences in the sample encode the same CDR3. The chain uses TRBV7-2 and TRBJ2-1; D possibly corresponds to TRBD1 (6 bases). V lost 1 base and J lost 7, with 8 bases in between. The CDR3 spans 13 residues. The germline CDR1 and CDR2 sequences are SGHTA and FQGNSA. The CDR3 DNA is TGTGCCAGCAGCTTAGATAGGGGGAATGAGCAGTTCTTC. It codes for CASSLDRGNEQFF.

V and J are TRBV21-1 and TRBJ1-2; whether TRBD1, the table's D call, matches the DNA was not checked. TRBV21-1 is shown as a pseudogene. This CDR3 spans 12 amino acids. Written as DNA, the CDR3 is TGTGCCAGCAGCAAAACAAACTATGGCTACACCTTC. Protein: CASSKTNYGYTF.

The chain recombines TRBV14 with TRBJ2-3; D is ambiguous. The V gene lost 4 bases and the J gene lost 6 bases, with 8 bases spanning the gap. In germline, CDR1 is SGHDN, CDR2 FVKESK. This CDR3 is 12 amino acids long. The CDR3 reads CASSPMRDTQYF. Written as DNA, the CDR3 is TGTGCCAGCAGCCCCATGAGGGATACGCAGTATTTT.

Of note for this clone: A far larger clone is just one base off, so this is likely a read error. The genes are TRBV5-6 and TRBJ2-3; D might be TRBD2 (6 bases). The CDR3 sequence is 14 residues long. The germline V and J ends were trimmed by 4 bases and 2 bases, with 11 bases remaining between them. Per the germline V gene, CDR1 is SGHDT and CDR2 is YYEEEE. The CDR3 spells CASSLRTITDTQYF. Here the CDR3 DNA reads TGTGCCAGCAGCCTCCGGACTATCACAGATACGCAGTATTTT.

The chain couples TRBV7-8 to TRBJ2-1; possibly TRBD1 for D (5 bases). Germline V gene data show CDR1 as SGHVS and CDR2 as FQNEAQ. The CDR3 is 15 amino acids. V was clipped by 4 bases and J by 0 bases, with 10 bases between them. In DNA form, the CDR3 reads TGTGCCAGCAGCTCCAGGGTCGGCTCCTACAATGAGCAGTTCTTC. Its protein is CASSSRVGSYNEQFF.

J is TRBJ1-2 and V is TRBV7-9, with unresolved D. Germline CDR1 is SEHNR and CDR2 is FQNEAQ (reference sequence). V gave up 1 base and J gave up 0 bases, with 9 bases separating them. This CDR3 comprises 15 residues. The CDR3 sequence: CASSLDWGSNYGYTF. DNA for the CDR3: TGTGCCAGCAGCTTAGACTGGGGTTCTAACTATGGCTACACCTTC.

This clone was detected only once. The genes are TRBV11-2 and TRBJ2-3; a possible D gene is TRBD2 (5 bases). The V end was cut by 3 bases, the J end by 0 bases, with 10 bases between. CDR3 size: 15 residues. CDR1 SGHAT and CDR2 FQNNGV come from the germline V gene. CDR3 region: CASSFTSSSTDTQYF. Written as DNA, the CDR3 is TGTGCCAGCAGCTTTACTAGTAGTAGCACAGATACGCAGTATTTT.

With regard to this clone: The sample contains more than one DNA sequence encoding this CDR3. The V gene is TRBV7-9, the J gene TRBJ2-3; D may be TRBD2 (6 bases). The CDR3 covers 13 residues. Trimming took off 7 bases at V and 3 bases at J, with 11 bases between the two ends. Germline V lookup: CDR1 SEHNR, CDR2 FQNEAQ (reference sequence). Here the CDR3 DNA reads TGTGCCAGCAATGATCGGGAGACAGATACGCAGTATTTT. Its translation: CASNDRETDTQYF.

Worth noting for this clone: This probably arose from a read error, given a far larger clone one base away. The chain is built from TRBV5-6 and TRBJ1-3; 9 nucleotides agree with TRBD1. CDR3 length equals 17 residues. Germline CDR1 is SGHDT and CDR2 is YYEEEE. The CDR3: CASSLAGTGKSGNIIYF. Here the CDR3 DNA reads TGTGCCAGCAGCTTGGCCGGGACAGGGAAGTCTGGAAACATCATATATTTT.

CDR3 sequence reads: CASRGTGGTGELFF. CDR3 sequence (DNA): TGTGCCAGCAGAGGCACAGGGGGGACCGGGGAGCTGTTTTTT. The rearrangement links TRBV6-5 to TRBJ2-2; 8 bases fit TRBD1. The CDR3 loop spans 14 amino acids. The junction had 5 bases not matched to a gene; V was cut back by 6 bases and J by 5 bases. Per germline, CDR1 MNHEY and CDR2 SVGAGI.

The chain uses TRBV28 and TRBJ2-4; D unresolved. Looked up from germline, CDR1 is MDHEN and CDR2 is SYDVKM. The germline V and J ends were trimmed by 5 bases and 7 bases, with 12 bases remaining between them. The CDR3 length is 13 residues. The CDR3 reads CASSRLSPNIQYF. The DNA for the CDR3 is TGTGCCAGCAGTCGTCTCTCCCCCAACATTCAGTACTTC.

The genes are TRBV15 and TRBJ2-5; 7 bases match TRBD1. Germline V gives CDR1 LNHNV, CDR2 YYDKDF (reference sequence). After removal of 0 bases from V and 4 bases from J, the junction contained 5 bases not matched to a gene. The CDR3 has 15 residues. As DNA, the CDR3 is TGTGCCACCAGCAGAGACAGGGGGTCGGTAGAGACCCAGTACTTC. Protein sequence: CATSRDRGSVETQYF.